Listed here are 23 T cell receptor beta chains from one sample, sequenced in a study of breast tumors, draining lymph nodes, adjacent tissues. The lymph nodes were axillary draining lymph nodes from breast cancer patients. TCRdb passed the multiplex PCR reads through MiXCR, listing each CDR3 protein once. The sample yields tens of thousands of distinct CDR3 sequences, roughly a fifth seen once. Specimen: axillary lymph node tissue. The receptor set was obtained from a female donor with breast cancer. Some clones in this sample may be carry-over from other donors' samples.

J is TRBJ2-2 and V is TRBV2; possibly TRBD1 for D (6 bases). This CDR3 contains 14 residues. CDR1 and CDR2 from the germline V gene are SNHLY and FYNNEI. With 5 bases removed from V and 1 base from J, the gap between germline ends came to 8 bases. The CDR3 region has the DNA TGTGCCAGCAGTTCGGACAGGAACACCGGGGAGCTGTTTTTT. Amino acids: CASSSDRNTGELFF.

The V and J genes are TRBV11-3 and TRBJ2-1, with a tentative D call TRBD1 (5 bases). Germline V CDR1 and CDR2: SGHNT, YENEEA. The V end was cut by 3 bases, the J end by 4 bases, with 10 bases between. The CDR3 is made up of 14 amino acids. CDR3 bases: TGTGCCAGCAGCTTGGCGACAGCTTACAATGAGCAGTTCTTC. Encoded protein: CASSLATAYNEQFF.

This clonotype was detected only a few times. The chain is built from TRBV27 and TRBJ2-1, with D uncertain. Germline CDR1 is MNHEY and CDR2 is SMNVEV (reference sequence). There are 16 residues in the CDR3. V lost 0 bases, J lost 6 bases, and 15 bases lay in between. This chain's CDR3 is CASSLSIWGIGNEQFF. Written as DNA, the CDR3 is TGTGCCAGCAGTTTATCGATTTGGGGAATCGGCAATGAGCAGTTCTTC.

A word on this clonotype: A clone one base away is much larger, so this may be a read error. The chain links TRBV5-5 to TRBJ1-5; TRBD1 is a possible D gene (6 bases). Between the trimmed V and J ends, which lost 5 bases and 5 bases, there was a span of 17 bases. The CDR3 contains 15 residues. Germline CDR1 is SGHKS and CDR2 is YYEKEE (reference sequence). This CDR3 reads CASSLRTEGDQPQHF. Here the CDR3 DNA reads TGTGCCAGCAGTTTACGGACAGAGGGGGATCAGCCCCAGCATTTT.

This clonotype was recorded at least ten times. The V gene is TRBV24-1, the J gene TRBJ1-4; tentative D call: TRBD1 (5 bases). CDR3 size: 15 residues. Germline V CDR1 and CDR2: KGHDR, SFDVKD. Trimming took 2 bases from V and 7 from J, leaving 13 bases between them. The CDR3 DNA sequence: TGTGCCACCAGTGATTCGCAGGGTAGTAGTGAAAAACTGTTTTTT. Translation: CATSDSQGSSEKLFF.

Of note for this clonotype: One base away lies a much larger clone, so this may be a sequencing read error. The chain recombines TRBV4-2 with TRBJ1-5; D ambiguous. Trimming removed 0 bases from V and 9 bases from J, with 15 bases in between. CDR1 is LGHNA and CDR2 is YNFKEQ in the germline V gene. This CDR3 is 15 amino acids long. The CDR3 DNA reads TGTGCCAGCAGCCAAGATGATGGCGGTAGAGGGCCCCAGCATTTT. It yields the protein CASSQDDGGRGPQHF.

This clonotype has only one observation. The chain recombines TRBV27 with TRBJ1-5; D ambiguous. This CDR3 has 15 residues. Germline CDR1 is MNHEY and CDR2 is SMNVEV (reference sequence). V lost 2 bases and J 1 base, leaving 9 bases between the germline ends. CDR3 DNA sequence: TGTGCCAGCAGTTTACGGTTAGGGAGCAATCAGCCCCAGCATTTT. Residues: CASSLRLGSNQPQHF.

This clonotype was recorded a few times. CDR3 sequence: CASSPWGAAGRYQETQYF. The CDR3, as DNA: TGTGCCAGCAGTCCTTGGGGGGCAGCCGGGAGGTACCAAGAGACCCAGTACTTC. V usage is TRBV28 and J usage is TRBJ2-5, with D possibly TRBD2 on 7 matching bases. Germline CDR1 reads MDHEN; CDR2 reads SYDVKM. V lost 5 bases, J lost 0 bases, and 22 bases lay in between. The CDR3 totals 18 residues.

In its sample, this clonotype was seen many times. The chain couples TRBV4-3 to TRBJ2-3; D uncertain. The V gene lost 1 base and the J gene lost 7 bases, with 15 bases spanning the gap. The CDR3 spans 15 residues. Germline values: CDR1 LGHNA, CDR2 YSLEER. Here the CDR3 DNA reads TGCGCCAGCAGCCAAGTCGACCAGGATGCGAATACGCAGTATTTT. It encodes CASSQVDQDANTQYF.

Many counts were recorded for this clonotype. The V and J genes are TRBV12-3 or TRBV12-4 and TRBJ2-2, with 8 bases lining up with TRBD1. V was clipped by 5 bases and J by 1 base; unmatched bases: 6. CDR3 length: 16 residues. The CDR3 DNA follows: TGTGCCAGCAGTAAACCGGGACAGGTGAACACCGGGGAGCTGTTTTTT. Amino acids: CASSKPGQVNTGELFF.

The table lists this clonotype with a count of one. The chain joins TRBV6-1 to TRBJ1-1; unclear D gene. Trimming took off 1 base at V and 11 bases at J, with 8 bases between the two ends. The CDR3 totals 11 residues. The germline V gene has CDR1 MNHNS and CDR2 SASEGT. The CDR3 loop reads CASSEVVRAFF. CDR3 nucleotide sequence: TGTGCCAGCAGTGAAGTCGTTCGGGCTTTCTTT.

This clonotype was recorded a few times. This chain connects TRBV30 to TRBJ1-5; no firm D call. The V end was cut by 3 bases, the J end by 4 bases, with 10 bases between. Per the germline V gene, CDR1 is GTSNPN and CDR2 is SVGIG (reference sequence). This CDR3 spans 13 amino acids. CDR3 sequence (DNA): TGTGCCTGGAGAGGCAGCGGAAATCAGCCCCAGCATTTT. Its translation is CAWRGSGNQPQHF.

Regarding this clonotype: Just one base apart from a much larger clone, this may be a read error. CDR3 DNA sequence: TGTGCCCCCAGTGATTTCAGGGAAGCGGGGGCCAGGGGAGAGACCCAGTACTTC. This sequence encodes CAPSDFREAGARGETQYF. The V gene is TRBV24-1, the J gene TRBJ2-5; 8 bases align to TRBD2. CDR3 size: 18 residues. From germline, CDR1 is KGHDR and CDR2 SFDVKD.

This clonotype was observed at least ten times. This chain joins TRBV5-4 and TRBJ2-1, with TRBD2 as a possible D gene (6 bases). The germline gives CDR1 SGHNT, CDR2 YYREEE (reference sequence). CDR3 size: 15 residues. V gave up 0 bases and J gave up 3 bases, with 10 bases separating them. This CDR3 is CASSLDGTFYNEQFF. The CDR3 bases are TGTGCCAGCAGCTTGGATGGGACTTTCTACAATGAGCAGTTCTTC.

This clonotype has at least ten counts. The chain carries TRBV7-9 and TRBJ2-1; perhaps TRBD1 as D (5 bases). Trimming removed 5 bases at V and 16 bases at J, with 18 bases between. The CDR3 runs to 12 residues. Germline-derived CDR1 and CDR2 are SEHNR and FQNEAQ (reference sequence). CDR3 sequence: CASSVSQGPIFF. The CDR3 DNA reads TGTGCCAGCAGCGTATCTCAGGGCCCCATTTTCTTC.

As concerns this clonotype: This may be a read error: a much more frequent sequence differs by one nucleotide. CDR3 nucleotide sequence: TGTGCCATCAGCCTGACAGGAGCTGAAAAACTGTCTTTT. It translates to CAISLTGAEKLSF. The V call is TRBV10-3, the J call TRBJ1-4, with D possibly TRBD1 on 6 matching bases. The CDR3 contains 13 residues. Per germline, CDR1 ENHRY and CDR2 SYGVKD.

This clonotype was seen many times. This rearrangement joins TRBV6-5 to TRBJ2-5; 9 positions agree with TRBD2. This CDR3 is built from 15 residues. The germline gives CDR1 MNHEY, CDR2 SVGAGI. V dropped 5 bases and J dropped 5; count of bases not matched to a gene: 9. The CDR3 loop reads CASSRASGKVETQYF. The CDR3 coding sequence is TGTGCCAGCAGTCGGGCTAGCGGGAAGGTTGAGACCCAGTACTTC.

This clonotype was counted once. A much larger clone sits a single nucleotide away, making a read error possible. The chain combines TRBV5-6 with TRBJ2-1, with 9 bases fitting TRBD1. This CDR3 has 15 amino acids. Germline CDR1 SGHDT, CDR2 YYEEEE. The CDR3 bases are TGTGCCAGCAGGGTACAGGGGGCTATCCTCAATGAGCGGTTCTTC. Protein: CASRVQGAILNERFF.

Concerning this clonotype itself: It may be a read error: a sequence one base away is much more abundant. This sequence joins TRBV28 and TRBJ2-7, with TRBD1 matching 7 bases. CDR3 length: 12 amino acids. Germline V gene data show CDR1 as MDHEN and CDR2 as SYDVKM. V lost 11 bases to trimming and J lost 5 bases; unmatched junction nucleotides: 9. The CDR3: CAGTDRVNEQYF. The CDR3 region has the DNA TGTGCCGGCACAGACAGGGTAAACGAGCAGTACTTC.

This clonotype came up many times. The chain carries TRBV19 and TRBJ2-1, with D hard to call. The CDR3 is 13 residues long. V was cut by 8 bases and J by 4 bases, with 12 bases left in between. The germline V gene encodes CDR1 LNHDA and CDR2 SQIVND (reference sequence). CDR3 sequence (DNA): TGTGCCAGTCGCGCCCCCTCATACAATGAGCAGTTCTTC. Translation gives CASRAPSYNEQFF.

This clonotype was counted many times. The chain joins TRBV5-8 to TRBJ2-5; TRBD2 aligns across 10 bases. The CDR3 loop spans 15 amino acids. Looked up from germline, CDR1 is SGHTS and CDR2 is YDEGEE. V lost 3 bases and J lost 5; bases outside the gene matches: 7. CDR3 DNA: TGTGCCAGCAGCTCGACAATTAGCGGGGGGGAGACCCAGTACTTC. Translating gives CASSSTISGGETQYF.

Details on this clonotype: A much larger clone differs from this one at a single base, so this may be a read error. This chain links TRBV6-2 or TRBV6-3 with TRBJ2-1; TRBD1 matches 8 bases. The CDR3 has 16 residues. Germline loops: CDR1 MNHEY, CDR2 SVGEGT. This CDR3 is CACSYPKTGAKVEQFF. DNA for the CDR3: TGTGCCTGCAGTTACCCTAAGACAGGGGCAAAGGTTGAGCAGTTCTTC.

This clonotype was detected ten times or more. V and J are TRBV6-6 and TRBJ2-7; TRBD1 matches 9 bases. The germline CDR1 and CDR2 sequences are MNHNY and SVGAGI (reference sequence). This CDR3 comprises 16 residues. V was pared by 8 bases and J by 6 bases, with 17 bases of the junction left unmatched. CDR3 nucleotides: TGTGCCAGCCGCCGGGACAGGGTTCAAGGGAGGGTCGAGCAGTACTTC. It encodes CASRRDRVQGRVEQYF.